The clone carrying this T cell receptor beta chain has a handful of counts. The target antigen is unknown. The data belong to a study of T-cell memory formation after mild COVID-19. Study-wide results and limits: Second-wave clones with a day 37 peak had unconfirmed SARS-CoV-2 specificity. CD4+ clones that contracted lay mainly in CM and EM; CD8+ ones lay in EMRA. CD4/CD8 balance characterized clones contracting day 15 to 85, and CD4+ skew characterized later expanders.

UMIs and sample barcodes were carried by the TCR alpha and TCR beta cDNA libraries that 5'RACE produced using constant-segment primers. TCRdb analysed the 5' RACE reads with MiXCR anew, one entry per CDR3 protein. Here the sample spans hundreds of thousands of distinct CDR3 sequences, around 28% being singletons. The germline gives CDR1 MGHRA, CDR2 YSYEKL. V was shortened by 3 bases and J by 0 bases, with 18 bases between the two germline ends. This CDR3 spans 19 amino acids. The specimen sequenced was PBMCs or a T cell subset sorted from them (not recorded which). V usage is TRBV4-1 and J usage is TRBJ2-6, with D perhaps TRBD1 or TRBD2 (6 bases each). This clonotype originated in an adult woman who had mild COVID-19 (a few samples of this study predate the infection). Cell type and time point are not known. CDR3 sequence: CASSHPVGGLHSGANVLTF. In DNA form, the CDR3 reads TGCGCCAGCAGCCATCCCGTGGGGGGCCTCCACTCTGGGGCCAACGTCCTGACTTTC.